The 26 T cell receptor beta chains below all came from one sample that was sequenced in a study of blood T cell repertoires in COVID-19. Profiling relied on immunoSEQ multiplex PCR, and the TCRdb table lists in-frame clones only, not all of them. The table shows around 41,000 clones, with roughly 84% occurring only once. Sequencing used peripheral blood. The receptors originated from a human donor in a cohort sampled during active COVID-19.

V and J are TRBV19 and TRBJ1-2, with D possibly being TRBD1 (5 bases). Germline lookup yields CDR1 LNHDA and CDR2 SQIVND (reference sequence). CDR3 length: 12 residues. Trimming pared 7 bases from V and 5 bases from J, leaving 11 bases between. CDR3: CASMGGVYGYTF. The DNA of the CDR3 is TGTGCCAGTATGGGGGGAGTTTATGGCTACACCTTC.

The chain uses TRBV5-1 and TRBJ1-2; 11 nucleotides align to TRBD1. Germline CDR1 SGHRS, CDR2 YFSETQ. This CDR3 is 15 amino acids long. V gave up 1 base and J gave up 6 bases; unmatched junction bases: 5. The CDR3 loop reads CASSLPGQGANGYTF. In DNA, the CDR3 is TGCGCCAGCAGCTTGCCTGGACAGGGGGCTAATGGCTACACCTTC.

The chain employs TRBV10-2 and TRBJ2-7; TRBD1 matches at 10 bases. The germline gives CDR1 WSHSY, CDR2 SAAADI. The CDR3 is made up of 15 amino acids. The junction had 10 bases not matched to a gene; V was cut back by 7 bases and J by 4 bases. The CDR3 region is CASKTVPGQGYEQYF. The CDR3 bases are TGCGCCAGCAAAACGGTACCGGGACAGGGGTACGAGCAGTACTTC.

This chain uses TRBV9 with TRBJ2-7, with TRBD2 as a possible D gene (5 bases). The CDR3 has 14 amino acids. V dropped 0 bases and J dropped 1 base, with 8 bases sitting between them. Germline CDR1 is SGDLS and CDR2 is YYNGEE. The CDR3 sequence: CASSVGPGSYEQYF. CDR3 DNA sequence: TGTGCCAGCAGCGTAGGCCCGGGATCCTACGAGCAGTACTTC.

This chain joins TRBV12-3 or TRBV12-4 and TRBJ2-5; D perhaps matches TRBD2 (6 bases). This CDR3 comprises 12 residues. Trimming stripped 6 bases from V and 4 bases from J, with 9 bases between. CDR3 bases: TGTGCCAGCAGATTGGGGGGAGAGACCCAGTACTTC. Translation: CASRLGGETQYF.

A few counts support this clone. The V and J genes are TRBV5-5 and TRBJ2-7; TRBD2 agrees at 9 bases. CDR3 size: 18 residues. With 0 bases clipped from V and 2 bases from J, the junction kept 12 bases outside the gene matches. CDR1 SGHKS and CDR2 YYEKEE come from the germline V gene (reference sequence). The CDR3 sequence: CASSLGVLAGAHPYEQYF. In nucleotides, the CDR3 is TGTGCCAGCAGCTTGGGAGTCTTAGCGGGGGCCCACCCCTACGAGCAGTACTTC. Full variable domain (missing parts from reference TRBV5-5 and TRBJ2-7): DAGVTQSPTHLIKTRGQQVTLRCSPISGHKSVSWYQQVLGQGPQFIFQYYEKEERGRGNFPDRFSARQFPNYSSELNVNALLLGDSALYLCASSLGVLAGAHPYEQYFGPGTRLTVT.

The chain has TRBV3-1 (or the pseudogene TRBV3-2) and TRBJ1-2; D might be TRBD1 (5 bases). CDR3 length: 11 amino acids. Trimming stripped 6 bases from V and 6 bases from J, with 8 bases between. Looked up from germline, CDR1 is LGHDT and CDR2 is YNNKEL (reference sequence). The CDR3 sequence: CASRGGDGYTF. CDR3 in DNA: TGTGCCAGCAGGGGAGGGGATGGCTACACCTTC.

The chain couples TRBV6-1 to TRBJ2-3; D is ambiguous. Trimming left V 0 bases short and J 0 bases short, with 7 bases between. Germline V gene lookup returns CDR1 MNHNS and CDR2 SASEGT. The CDR3 covers 15 residues. CDR3 protein: CASSEAGYSTDTQYF. The DNA for the CDR3 is TGTGCCAGCAGTGAAGCGGGCTATAGCACAGATACGCAGTATTTT.

The chain is built from TRBV11-2 and TRBJ2-7, with 9 bases lining up with TRBD1. The germline gives CDR1 SGHAT, CDR2 FQNNGV. The V gene end was trimmed by 5 bases and the J gene end by 3 bases; junction bases not matched to a gene: 17. This CDR3 has 18 residues. For the CDR3, the DNA is TGTGCCAGCAGCCCTACGGGTAGGGGACAGGGCCTAAACTACGAGCAGTACTTC. It encodes CASSPTGRGQGLNYEQYF.

The CDR3 DNA follows: TGCGCCAGCAGCTTAGAGGGCTTTGGGGAGACCCAGTACTTC. Translation gives CASSLEGFGETQYF. The V and J genes are TRBV5-1 and TRBJ2-5, with D maybe TRBD2 (5 bases). The CDR3 runs to 14 residues. Germline V gives CDR1 SGHRS, CDR2 YFSETQ. Trimming stripped 2 bases from V and 5 bases from J, with 13 bases between.

This sequence joins TRBV9 and TRBJ1-6; 8 bases agree with TRBD1. This CDR3 spans 16 amino acids. V gave up 4 bases and J gave up 7 bases; unmatched junction bases: 10. CDR1 SGDLS and CDR2 YYNGEE come from the germline V gene. The CDR3 region is CASSSDRELDNSPLHF. The CDR3 DNA reads TGTGCCAGCAGCTCGGACAGGGAGCTTGACAATTCACCCCTCCACTTT.

The gene calls are TRBV2 and TRBJ1-5, with D perhaps matching TRBD1 (5 bases). The V gene lost 3 bases and the J gene lost 2 bases, with 8 bases spanning the gap. There are 14 residues in the CDR3. Germline-derived CDR1 and CDR2 are SNHLY and FYNNEI. The chain's CDR3 is CASSDRVGNQPQHF. The CDR3 DNA follows: TGTGCCAGCAGTGACAGGGTAGGCAATCAGCCCCAGCATTTT. The full variable domain, completed using reference TRBV2 and TRBJ1-5, is EPEVTQTPSHQVTQMGQEVILRCVPISNHLYFYWYRQILGQKVEFLVSFYNNEISEKSEIFDDQFSVERPDGSNFTLKIRSTKLEDSAMYFCASSDRVGNQPQHFGDGTRLSIL.

The chain couples TRBV7-8 to TRBJ2-7; TRBD1 matches at 7 bases. Germline V gene lookup returns CDR1 SGHVS and CDR2 FQNEAQ. CDR3 length equals 14 residues. With V trimmed by 4 bases and J by 0 bases, 3 bases remained unmatched. The CDR3 is CASSSAGGSYEQYF. In DNA, the CDR3 is TGTGCCAGCAGCTCGGCAGGGGGCTCCTACGAGCAGTACTTC.

This sequence joins TRBV20-1 and TRBJ1-1; D is perhaps TRBD1 (5 bases). Germline V gene data show CDR1 as DFQATT and CDR2 as SNEGSKA (reference sequence). The V end was cut by 6 bases, the J end by 5 bases, with 10 bases between. This CDR3 comprises 11 residues. CDR3 region: CSASRETEAFF. DNA of the CDR3: TGCAGTGCCAGCAGGGAAACTGAAGCTTTCTTT.

The table lists this clone with a few counts. The V gene is TRBV10-1, the J gene TRBJ1-2; the match to TRBD1 covers 7 bases. The germline CDR1 and CDR2 sequences are WNHNN and SYGVQD (reference sequence). The trim removed 4 bases at V and 3 bases at J, leaving 5 bases unmatched. The CDR3 sequence is 14 residues long. DNA of the CDR3: TGCGCCAGCAGTGGGGGGACAGATCACTATGGCTACACCTTC. Its protein product is CASSGGTDHYGYTF.

The chain joins TRBV14 to TRBJ2-1; 9 bases agree with TRBD1. CDR1 is SGHDN and CDR2 is FVKESK in the germline V gene. The CDR3 spans 16 residues. The V gene end was trimmed by 4 bases and the J gene end by 3 bases; junction bases not matched to a gene: 7. This CDR3 is CASSLGGTGSYNEQFF. DNA of the CDR3: TGTGCCAGCAGCCTAGGCGGGACAGGGAGCTACAATGAGCAGTTCTTC. Supplemented by reference TRBV14 and TRBJ2-1, the full variable domain reads EAGVTQFPSHSVIEKGQTVTLRCDPISGHDNLYWYRRVMGKEIKFLLHFVKESKQDESGMPNNRFLAERTGGTYSTLKVQPAELEDSGVYFCASSLGGTGSYNEQFFGPGTRLTVL.

The chain has TRBV5-4 and TRBJ2-5; tentative D call: TRBD2 (6 bases). The CDR3 totals 15 residues. Trimming removed 3 bases at V and 3 bases at J, with 15 bases between. Germline CDR1 reads SGHNT; CDR2 reads YYREEE (reference sequence). The CDR3 DNA is TGTGCCAGCAGCTCTCGTGGACTATGGGAAGAGACCCAGTACTTC. Residues: CASSSRGLWEETQYF.

CDR3 sequence (DNA): TGTGCCAGCAGCTTAGCGGGGGCCACCGGGGAGCTGTTTTTT. This codes for CASSLAGATGELFF. This chain connects TRBV7-3 to TRBJ2-2; D is perhaps TRBD2 (7 bases). Germline CDR1 reads SGHTA; CDR2 reads FQGTGA. The CDR3 is made up of 14 amino acids. V was clipped by 2 bases and J by 4 bases, with 8 bases between them.

This clone was seen a handful of times. The chain carries TRBV4-1 and TRBJ1-2; 7 bases match TRBD1. The V gene's germline CDR1 is MGHRA and CDR2 YSYEKL. V lost 3 bases and J lost 6; bases outside the gene matches: 1. The CDR3 has 12 amino acids. In DNA, the CDR3 is TGCGCCAGCAGCCAGAGGGGGCATGGCTACACCTTC. Amino acid sequence: CASSQRGHGYTF.

V usage is TRBV10-1 and J usage is TRBJ1-4; no clear D gene. The CDR3 has 14 residues. Germline V gene data show CDR1 as WNHNN and CDR2 as SYGVQD (reference sequence). V gave up 0 bases and J gave up 11 bases, with 13 bases separating them. In nucleotides, the CDR3 is TGCGCCAGCAGTGAGTCGGACGGGAAGGGTAAACTGTTTTTT. It translates to CASSESDGKGKLFF.

The rearrangement joins TRBV5-5 to TRBJ1-3, with D possibly matching TRBD1 (6 bases). CDR3 length: 13 amino acids. Trimming cost V 6 bases and J 5 bases, with 12 bases left between them. Germline V gene data show CDR1 as SGHKS and CDR2 as YYEKEE (reference sequence). The CDR3, as DNA: TGTGCCAGCACCACGACAGGAAGAAACACCATATATTTT. It yields the protein CASTTTGRNTIYF.

The chain is built from TRBV9 and TRBJ2-3; TRBD1 matches at 7 bases. Germline CDR1 and CDR2: SGDLS and YYNGEE. V was clipped by 4 bases and J by 3 bases; unmatched bases: 8. This CDR3 is 15 amino acids long. The CDR3 coding sequence is TGTGCCAGCAGCCCCCACCAGGGGGATACAGATACGCAGTATTTT. Translating it yields CASSPHQGDTDTQYF.

The V and J genes are TRBV3-1 (or the pseudogene TRBV3-2) and TRBJ1-2; 7 nucleotides line up with TRBD1. From germline, CDR1 is LGHDT and CDR2 YNNKEL (reference sequence). There are 14 residues in the CDR3. The trim removed 3 bases at V and 8 bases at J, leaving 9 bases unmatched. DNA of the CDR3: TGTGCCAGCAGCCAGGAACCGACACAGGGGGGCTACACCTTC. Its translation: CASSQEPTQGGYTF.

The rearrangement links TRBV5-1 to TRBJ2-7; D unclear. Germline CDR1 and CDR2: SGHRS and YFSETQ. The CDR3 runs to 12 residues. V was cut by 10 bases and J by 0 bases, with 11 bases left in between. The DNA of the CDR3 is TGCGCCGCCCCCTATAGCTCCTACGAGCAGTACTTC. It codes for CAAPYSSYEQYF. The variable domain in full, with the rest retrieved from reference TRBV5-1 and TRBJ2-7, is KAGVTQTPRYLIKTRGQQVTLSCSPISGHRSVSWYQQTPGQGLQFLFEYFSETQRNKGNFPGRFSGRQFSNSRSEMNVSTLELGDSALYLCAAPYSSYEQYFGPGTRLTVT.

V and J are TRBV18 and TRBJ2-2; D is uncertain. Trimming shortened V by 2 bases and J by 8 bases, and 12 bases separated the two germline ends. Germline lookup yields CDR1 KGHSH and CDR2 LQKENI. The CDR3 covers 14 residues. The CDR3 spells CASSPMPYRGELFF. The CDR3 DNA sequence: TGTGCCAGCTCACCAATGCCCTACCGAGGGGAGCTGTTTTTT.

The V and J genes are TRBV28 and TRBJ1-2, with a tentative D call TRBD1 (5 bases). The germline V and J ends were trimmed by 8 bases and 1 base, with 11 bases remaining between them. CDR3 size: 13 residues. Germline V gene lookup returns CDR1 MDHEN and CDR2 SYDVKM. The CDR3 region is CASGRTINYGYTF. The CDR3 nucleotides are TGTGCCAGCGGACGGACAATTAACTATGGCTACACCTTC.